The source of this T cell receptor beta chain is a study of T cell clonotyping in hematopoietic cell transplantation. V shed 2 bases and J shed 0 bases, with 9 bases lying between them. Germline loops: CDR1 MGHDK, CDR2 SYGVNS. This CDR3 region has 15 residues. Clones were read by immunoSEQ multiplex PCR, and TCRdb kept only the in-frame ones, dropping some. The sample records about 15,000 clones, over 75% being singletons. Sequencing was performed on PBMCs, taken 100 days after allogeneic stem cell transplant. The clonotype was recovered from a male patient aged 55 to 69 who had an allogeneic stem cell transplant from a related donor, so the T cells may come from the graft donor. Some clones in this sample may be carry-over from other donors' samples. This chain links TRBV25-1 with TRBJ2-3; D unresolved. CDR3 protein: CASSELASSTDTQYF. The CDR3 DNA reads TGTGCCAGCAGTGAACTCGCATCTAGCACAGATACGCAGTATTTT.